This T cell receptor beta chain was obtained from a study of CD8 T cells in Susac syndrome. Random-hexamer reverse transcription was applied to roughly 0.45 to 1 ug RNA. TCRdb analysed the immunoSEQ multiplex PCR reads with MiXCR anew, one entry per CDR3 protein. The table shows about 280,000 distinct CDR3 sequences, with more than 75% occurring only once. The length of the CDR3 is 15 residues. Trimming cost V 6 bases and J 1 base, with 13 bases left between them. Germline V gene data show CDR1 as MNHEY and CDR2 as SVGAGI. This TCR was recovered from a human donor with multiple sclerosis. Source material: CD8+ T cells from PBMCs. V gene TRBV6-5 combines with J gene TRBJ2-1, with D unclear. CDR3 bases: TGTGCCAGCAGCCCCGGGCGACCTTCCTACAATGAGCAGTTCTTC. Its translation is CASSPGRPSYNEQFF.